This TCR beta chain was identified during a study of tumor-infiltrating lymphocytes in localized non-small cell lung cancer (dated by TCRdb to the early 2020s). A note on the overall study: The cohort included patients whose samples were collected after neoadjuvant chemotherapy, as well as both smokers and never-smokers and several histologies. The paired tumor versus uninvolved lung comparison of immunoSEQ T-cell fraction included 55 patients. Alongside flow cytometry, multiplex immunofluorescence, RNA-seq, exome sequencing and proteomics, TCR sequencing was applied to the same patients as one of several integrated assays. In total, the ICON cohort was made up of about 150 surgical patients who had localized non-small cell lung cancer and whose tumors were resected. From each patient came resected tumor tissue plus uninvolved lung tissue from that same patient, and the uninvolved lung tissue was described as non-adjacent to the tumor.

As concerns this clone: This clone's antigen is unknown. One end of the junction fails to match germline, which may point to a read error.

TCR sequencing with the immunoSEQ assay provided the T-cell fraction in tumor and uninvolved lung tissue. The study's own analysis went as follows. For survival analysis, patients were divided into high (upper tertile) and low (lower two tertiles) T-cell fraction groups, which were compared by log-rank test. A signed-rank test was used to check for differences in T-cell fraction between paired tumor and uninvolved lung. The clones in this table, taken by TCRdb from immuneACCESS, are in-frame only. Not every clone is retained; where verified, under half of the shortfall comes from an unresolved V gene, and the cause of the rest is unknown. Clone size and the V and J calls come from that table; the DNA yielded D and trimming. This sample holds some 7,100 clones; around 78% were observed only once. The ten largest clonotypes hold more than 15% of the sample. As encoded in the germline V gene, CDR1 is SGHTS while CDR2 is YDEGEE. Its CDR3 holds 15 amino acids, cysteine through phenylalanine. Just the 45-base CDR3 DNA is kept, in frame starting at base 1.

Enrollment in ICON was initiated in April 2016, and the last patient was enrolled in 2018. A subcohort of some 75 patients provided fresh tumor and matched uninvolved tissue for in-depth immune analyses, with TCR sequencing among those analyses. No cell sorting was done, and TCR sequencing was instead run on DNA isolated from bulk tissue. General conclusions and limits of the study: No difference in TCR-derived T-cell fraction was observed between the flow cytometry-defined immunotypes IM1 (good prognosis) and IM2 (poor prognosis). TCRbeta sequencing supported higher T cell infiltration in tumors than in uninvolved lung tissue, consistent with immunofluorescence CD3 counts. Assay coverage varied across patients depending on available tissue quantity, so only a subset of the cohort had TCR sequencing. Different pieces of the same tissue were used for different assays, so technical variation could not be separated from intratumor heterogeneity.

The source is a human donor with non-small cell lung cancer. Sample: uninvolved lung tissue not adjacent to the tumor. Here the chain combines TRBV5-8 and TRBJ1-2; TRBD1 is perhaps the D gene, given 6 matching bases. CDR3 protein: CASSLVGGLNYGYTF. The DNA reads TGTGCCAGCAGTTTGGTAGGGGGACTTAACTATGGCTACACCTTC.